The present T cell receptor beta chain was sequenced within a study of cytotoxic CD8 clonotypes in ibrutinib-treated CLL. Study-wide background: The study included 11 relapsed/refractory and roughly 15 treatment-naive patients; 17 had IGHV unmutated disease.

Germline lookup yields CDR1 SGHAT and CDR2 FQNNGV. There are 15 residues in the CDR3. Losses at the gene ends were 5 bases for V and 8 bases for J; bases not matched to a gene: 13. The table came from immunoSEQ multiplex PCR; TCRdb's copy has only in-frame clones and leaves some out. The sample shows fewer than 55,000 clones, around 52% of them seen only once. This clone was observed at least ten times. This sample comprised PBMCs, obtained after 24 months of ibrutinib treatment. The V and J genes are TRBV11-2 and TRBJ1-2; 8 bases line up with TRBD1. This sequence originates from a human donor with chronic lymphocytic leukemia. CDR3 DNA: TGTGCCAGCAGCCTTAGCCTGACAGGGGCGGGAGGCTACACCTTC. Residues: CASSLSLTGAGGYTF.